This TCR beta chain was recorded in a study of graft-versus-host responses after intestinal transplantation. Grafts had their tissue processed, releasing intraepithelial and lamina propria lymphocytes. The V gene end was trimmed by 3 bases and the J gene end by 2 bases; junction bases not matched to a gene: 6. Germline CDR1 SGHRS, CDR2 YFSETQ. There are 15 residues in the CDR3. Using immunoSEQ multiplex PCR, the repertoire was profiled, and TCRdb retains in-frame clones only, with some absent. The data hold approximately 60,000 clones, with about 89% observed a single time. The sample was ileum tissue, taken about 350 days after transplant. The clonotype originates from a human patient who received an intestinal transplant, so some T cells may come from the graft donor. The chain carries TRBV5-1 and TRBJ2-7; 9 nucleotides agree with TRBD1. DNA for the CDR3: TGCGCCAGCAGCTCGACAGGGGGGGACACCTACGAGCAGTACTTC. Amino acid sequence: CASSSTGGDTYEQYF.